This T cell receptor beta chain was observed in a study of cytomegalovirus exposure and HLA in healthy donors. The study, taken as a whole, reports: Productive status was seen about 90% or about 30% of the time for most TCR beta V segments in an earlier analysis. Evidence from a later analysis indicated that most CMV-associated TCR beta chains looked HLA-restricted.

The PCR employed 60 Vbeta primers together with 13 Jbeta primers. The assay was immunoSEQ multiplex PCR, and TCRdb's table has in-frame clones only and misses some. This listing includes 200,000 or so clones. Regarding this clone: Its specificity is not known.

Unmatched junction bases numbered 20, after V lost 6 bases and J lost 2 bases. The CDR3 totals 18 residues. Germline assignment: CDR1 SGHNT and CDR2 YYREEE (reference sequence). J is TRBJ2-7 and V is TRBV5-4; 7 nucleotides match TRBD1. Source material: PBMCs. The receptor was isolated from a boy aged 5-17 years in good health and CMV-seronegative. Here the CDR3 reads CASTLGPMSGQSTYEQYF. The DNA of the CDR3 is TGTGCCAGCACCTTAGGTCCAATGTCGGGACAGAGTACCTACGAGCAGTACTTC.